This T cell receptor beta chain is drawn from a study of blood T cell repertoires in COVID-19. Study overall: Acute and convalescent COVID-19 specimens originated in the United States, Italy and Spain. Nucleic acid was either cDNA or gDNA, and it came from T cells, B-cell-depleted T cells, or PBMCs.

Original analysis: Reference gene primer amplification yielded estimated nucleated cell counts. Sequenced by immunoSEQ multiplex PCR; TCRdb stores in-frame clones only, minus some. Clonal size and the V and J genes are those of that table, whereas D and trimming came from the DNA. The data show roughly 250,000 clones, about 88% seen once. Germline V gives CDR1 LNHDA, CDR2 SQIVND (reference sequence). CDR3 length: 15 residues. Between the trimmed V and J ends, which lost 0 bases and 8 bases, there was a span of 16 bases. The J gene is TRBJ1-2, the V gene TRBV19, with D perhaps TRBD1 (6 bases). This TCR was recovered from a man in his forties with acute or convalescent COVID-19. Sequenced sample: peripheral blood. CDR3 residues: CASSIDGSGVDGYTF. CDR3 nucleotides: TGTGCCAGTAGTATAGATGGGTCAGGGGTCGACGGCTACACCTTC.